The 9 T cell receptor beta chains below all came from one sample that was sequenced in a study of blood T cell repertoires in COVID-19. TCRdb's copy holds only in-frame clones and misses some; the assay was immunoSEQ multiplex PCR. The repertoire includes about 51,000 clones, approximately 86% of them detected once, and 4% to 5% sits in the top ten. Sequencing was carried out using peripheral blood. The receptors come from a man older than 75 with active COVID-19.

The chain uses TRBV12-3 or TRBV12-4 and TRBJ2-2; TRBD2 might be the D (6 bases). V was shortened by 1 base and J by 8 bases, with 8 bases between the two germline ends. This CDR3 comprises 13 residues. CDR3 nucleotides: TGTGCCAGCAGTTTAGGCGGGAAAGGGGAGCTGTTTTTT. Amino acid sequence: CASSLGGKGELFF.

In DNA form, the CDR3 reads TGTGCCAGCAGCTTGGGCTTTGGTTCCACAGGACAAGAGACCCAGTACTTC. It translates to CASSLGFGSTGQETQYF. The chain links TRBV5-6 to TRBJ2-5, with a tentative D call TRBD1 (5 bases). CDR3 length: 17 residues. Germline V gene data show CDR1 as SGHDT and CDR2 as YYEEEE. Trimming took off 0 bases at V and 2 bases at J, with 17 bases between the two ends. Complete variable domain (other parts from reference TRBV5-6 and TRBJ2-5): DAGVTQSPTHLIKTRGQQVTLRCSPKSGHDTVSWYQQALGQGPQFIFQYYEEEERQRGNFPDRFSGHQFPNYSSELNVNALLLGDSALYLCASSLGFGSTGQETQYFGPGTRLLVL.

This chain connects TRBV5-6 to TRBJ2-7; D might be TRBD2 (6 bases). The CDR3 sequence is 16 residues long. Trimming took off 2 bases at V and 4 bases at J, with 19 bases between the two ends. Germline V gene lookup returns CDR1 SGHDT and CDR2 YYEEEE. CDR3 nucleotide sequence: TGTGCCAGCAGCTTATCACCTAGCGTCGATCGATACGAGCAGTACTTC. This codes for CASSLSPSVDRYEQYF.

The V call is TRBV5-4, the J call TRBJ2-1, with 12 nucleotides matching TRBD2. The junction had 2 bases not matched to a gene; V was cut back by 2 bases and J by 5 bases. Looked up from germline, CDR1 is SGHNT and CDR2 is YYREEE (reference sequence). The CDR3 sequence is 15 residues long. CDR3 protein: CASSFGLAGNNEQFF. The CDR3 DNA is TGTGCCAGCAGCTTCGGACTAGCGGGGAACAATGAGCAGTTCTTC.

The V gene is TRBV28, the J gene TRBJ2-1; weak D call: TRBD2 (5 bases). CDR3 size: 16 residues. Germline CDR1 and CDR2: MDHEN and SYDVKM. V was pared by 1 base and J by 2 bases, with 12 bases between. CDR3 in amino acids: CASSLLMRVTYNEQFF. CDR3 DNA sequence: TGTGCCAGCAGTTTATTAATGCGGGTCACCTACAATGAGCAGTTCTTC.

The V and J genes are TRBV7-9 and TRBJ1-6, with 11 positions matching TRBD1. The CDR3 extends over 17 amino acids. Germline V lookup: CDR1 SEHNR, CDR2 FQNEAQ (reference sequence). The junction had 12 bases not matched to a gene; V was cut back by 5 bases and J by 9 bases. CDR3 region: CASSPSAGQGVRSPLHF. For the CDR3, the DNA is TGTGCCAGCAGCCCCAGTGCGGGACAGGGGGTCCGTTCACCCCTCCACTTT.

CDR3 sequence (DNA): TGTGCCTGGAGTGGCATGAGCTCTGGAAACACCATATATTTT. Protein: CAWSGMSSGNTIYF. The V gene is TRBV30, the J gene TRBJ1-3; D is undetermined. The CDR3 has 14 amino acids. The ends were cut back, 1 base at V and 0 bases at J, with 7 bases in the middle. The V gene's germline CDR1 is GTSNPN and CDR2 SVGIG (reference sequence).

The chain has TRBV3-1 (or the pseudogene TRBV3-2) and TRBJ1-2; D gene unclear. The ends were cut back, 4 bases at V and 7 bases at J, with 19 bases in the middle. Germline CDR1 reads LGHDT; CDR2 reads YNNKEL (reference sequence). The CDR3 runs 15 residues. The CDR3 DNA reads as TGTGCCAGCAGCCCTGCCTTGATACAGATGAGTGGCTACACCTTC. Its translation is CASSPALIQMSGYTF.

The V and J genes are TRBV5-6 and TRBJ2-3; tentative D call: TRBD2 (5 bases). CDR1 and CDR2 (germline): SGHDT, YYEEEE. The CDR3 is 14 residues long. Trimming stripped 0 bases from V and 6 bases from J, with 11 bases between. CDR3 sequence reads: CASSLDPSMDTQYF. The CDR3 bases are TGTGCCAGCAGCTTGGATCCTAGCATGGATACGCAGTATTTT.